This entry lists 7 T cell receptor beta chains sequenced from one sample in a study of T cells in localized non-small cell lung cancer. Sequenced by immunoSEQ multiplex PCR; TCRdb stores in-frame clones only, minus some. This sample carries fewer than 100,000 clones, 65% to 85% of them seen once, and the ten largest clones take about a tenth. The sequenced sample was peripheral blood, obtained before any cancer treatment. These receptors came from a female donor at least 60 years old with stage I lung adenocarcinoma.

J is TRBJ2-6 and V is TRBV30; D unclear. Germline-derived CDR1 and CDR2 are GTSNPN and SVGIG (reference sequence). CDR3 length equals 16 residues. V was trimmed by 3 bases and J by 0 bases, leaving 12 bases between them. CDR3 region: CAWSPSRTSGANVLTF. CDR3 nucleotides: TGTGCCTGGAGCCCATCCCGTACCTCTGGGGCCAACGTCCTGACTTTC.

The rearrangement uses TRBV25-1 and TRBJ1-6; perhaps TRBD1 as D (5 bases). V was cut by 3 bases and J by 6 bases, with 12 bases left in between. Germline V gene lookup returns CDR1 MGHDK and CDR2 SYGVNS. The CDR3 totals 15 residues. The CDR3: CASSDTGRPNSPLHF. CDR3 coding DNA: TGTGCCAGCAGTGATACGGGACGGCCTAATTCACCCCTCCACTTT.

Only a few counts were recorded for this clone. The rearrangement uses TRBV7-3 and TRBJ1-6; the match to TRBD1 covers 7 bases. Trimming took 3 bases from V and 10 from J; bases not matched to a gene: 6. CDR3 size: 14 residues. CDR1 and CDR2 from the germline V gene are SGHTA and FQGTGA. Written as DNA, the CDR3 is TGTGCCAGCAGCTTCGACAGGGCAGGATCACCCCTCCACTTT. The encoded protein is CASSFDRAGSPLHF.

The rearrangement uses TRBV7-3 and TRBJ2-1; D is possibly TRBD1 (7 bases). The ends were cut back, 1 base at V and 9 bases at J, with 16 bases in the middle. The CDR3 consists of 15 residues. Germline CDR1 and CDR2: SGHTA and FQGTGA. The CDR3 DNA follows: TGTGCCAGCAGCTTAAGGCAGGGGGGAAGAGGTGAGCAGTTCTTC. Amino acid sequence: CASSLRQGGRGEQFF.

In this sample, this clone turned up once. The V gene is TRBV30, the J gene TRBJ2-7, with TRBD1 matching over 11 bases. CDR3 size: 15 residues. J lost 1 base, V lost 4 bases, and 6 bases had no gene match. Germline CDR1 reads GTSNPN; CDR2 reads SVGIG (reference sequence). The CDR3 region has the DNA TGTGCCTGGAACGTACGGGACAGGGGGTCCTACGAGCAGTACTTC. It is translated as CAWNVRDRGSYEQYF.

This rearrangement joins TRBV6-5 to TRBJ2-7, with TRBD2 as a possible D gene (5 bases). Trimming left V 4 bases short and J 2 bases short, with 15 bases between. Germline V gives CDR1 MNHEY, CDR2 SVGAGI. This CDR3 comprises 15 residues. DNA for the CDR3: TGTGCCAGCAGTTCCCCTCAACCCGGGACCTACGAGCAGTACTTC. It specifies CASSSPQPGTYEQYF.

The chain carries TRBV5-6 and TRBJ2-6; D uncertain. The CDR3 runs to 17 residues. CDR1 SGHDT and CDR2 YYEEEE come from the germline V gene. V dropped 0 bases and J dropped 0 bases, with 10 bases sitting between them. The CDR3 reads CASSLGSPSSGANVLTF. CDR3 bases: TGTGCCAGCAGCTTGGGAAGCCCCAGCTCTGGGGCCAACGTCCTGACTTTC. The full variable domain, rest sourced from reference TRBV5-6 and TRBJ2-6, is DAGVTQSPTHLIKTRGQQVTLRCSPKSGHDTVSWYQQALGQGPQFIFQYYEEEERQRGNFPDRFSGHQFPNYSSELNVNALLLGDSALYLCASSLGSPSSGANVLTFGAGSRLTVL.